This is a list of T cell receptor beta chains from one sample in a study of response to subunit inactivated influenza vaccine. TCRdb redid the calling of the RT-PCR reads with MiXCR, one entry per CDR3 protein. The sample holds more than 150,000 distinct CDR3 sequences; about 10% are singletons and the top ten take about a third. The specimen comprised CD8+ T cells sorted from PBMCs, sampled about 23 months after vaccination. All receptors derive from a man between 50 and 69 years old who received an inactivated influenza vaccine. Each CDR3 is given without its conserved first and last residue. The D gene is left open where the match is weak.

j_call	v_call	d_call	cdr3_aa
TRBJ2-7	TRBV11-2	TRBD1	ASSLGTGGISYEQY
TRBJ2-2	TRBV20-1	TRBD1	SARDQPRQGAHTGELF
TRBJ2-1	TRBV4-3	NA	ASSQEGAGAYNEQF
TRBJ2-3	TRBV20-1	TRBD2	SAGTSGLSTDTQY
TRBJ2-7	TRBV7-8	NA	ASSLEAGAEQY
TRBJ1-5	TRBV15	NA	ATSKQENSNQPQH
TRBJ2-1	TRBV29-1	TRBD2	SVEDQREDLYNEQF
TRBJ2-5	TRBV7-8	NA	ASSLGLVAPQETQY
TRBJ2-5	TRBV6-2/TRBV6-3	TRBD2	ASSLRTSAQETQY
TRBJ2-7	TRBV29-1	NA	SVEDGTDYEQY
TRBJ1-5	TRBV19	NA	ASSIPGYSNQPQH
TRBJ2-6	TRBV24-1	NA	ATSTGSGANVLT
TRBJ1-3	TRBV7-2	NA	ASSALSGIRNTIY
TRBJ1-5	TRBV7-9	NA	ASSLEEQPQH
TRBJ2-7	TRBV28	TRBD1	ASSPNRGQY
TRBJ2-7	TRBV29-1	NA	SVEDGTNYEQY
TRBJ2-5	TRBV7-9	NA	ASSTSRRGGRETQY
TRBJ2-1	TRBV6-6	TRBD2	ASRSGGEQF
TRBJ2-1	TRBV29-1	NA	SVRRTPSYNEQF
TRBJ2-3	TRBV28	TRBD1	ASRDREGTDTQY
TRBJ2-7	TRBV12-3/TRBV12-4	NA	ASSFGIDYEQY
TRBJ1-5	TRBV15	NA	ATSRDLVLLQDGNQPQH
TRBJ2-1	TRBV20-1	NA	SARDQVGETYNEQF
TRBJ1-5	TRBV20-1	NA	SARDFRVGNQPQH
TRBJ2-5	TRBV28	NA	ASTTRVGGQETQY
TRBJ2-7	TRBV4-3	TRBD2	ASSPGLASPYEQY
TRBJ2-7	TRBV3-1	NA	ASSQGPRQYYEQY
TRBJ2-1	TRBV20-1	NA	SARDNEKVNNEQF
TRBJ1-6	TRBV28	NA	ASSFGRLYNSPLH
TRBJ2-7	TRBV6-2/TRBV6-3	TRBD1	ASSYPRDREYDEQY
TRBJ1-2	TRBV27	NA	ASSLASVGYGYT
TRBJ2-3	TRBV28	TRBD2	ASSGTSGLQY
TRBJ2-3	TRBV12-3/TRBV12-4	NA	ASSNVGDTQY
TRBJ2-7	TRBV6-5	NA	ASSYGRGYEQY
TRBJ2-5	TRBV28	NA	ASSLDQGTETQY
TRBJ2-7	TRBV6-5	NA	ASSYRAGSSYEQY
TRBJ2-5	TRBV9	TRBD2	ASSVFGGTPETQY
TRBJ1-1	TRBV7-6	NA	ASSLWKNTEAF
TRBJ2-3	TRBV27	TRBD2	ASSFGAGVDTQY
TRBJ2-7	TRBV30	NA	AWSVGYEQY
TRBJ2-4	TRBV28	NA	ASSLTGSQLLAKNIQY
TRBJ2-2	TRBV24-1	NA	ATSDLGGSGELF